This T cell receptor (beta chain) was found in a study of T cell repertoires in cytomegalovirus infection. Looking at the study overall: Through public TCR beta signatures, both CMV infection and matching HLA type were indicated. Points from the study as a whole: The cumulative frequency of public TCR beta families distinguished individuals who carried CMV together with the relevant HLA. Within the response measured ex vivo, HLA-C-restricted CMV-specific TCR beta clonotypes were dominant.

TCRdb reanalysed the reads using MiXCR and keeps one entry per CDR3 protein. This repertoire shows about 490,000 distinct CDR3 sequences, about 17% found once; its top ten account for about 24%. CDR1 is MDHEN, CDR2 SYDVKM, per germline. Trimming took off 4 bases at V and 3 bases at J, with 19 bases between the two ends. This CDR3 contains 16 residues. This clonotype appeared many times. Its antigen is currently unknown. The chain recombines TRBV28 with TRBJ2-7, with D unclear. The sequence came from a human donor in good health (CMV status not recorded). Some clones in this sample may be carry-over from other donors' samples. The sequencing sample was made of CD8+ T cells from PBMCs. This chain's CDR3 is CASSSGRETSGYEQYF. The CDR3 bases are TGTGCCAGCAGTTCAGGTCGTGAGACCTCCGGCTACGAGCAGTACTTC.